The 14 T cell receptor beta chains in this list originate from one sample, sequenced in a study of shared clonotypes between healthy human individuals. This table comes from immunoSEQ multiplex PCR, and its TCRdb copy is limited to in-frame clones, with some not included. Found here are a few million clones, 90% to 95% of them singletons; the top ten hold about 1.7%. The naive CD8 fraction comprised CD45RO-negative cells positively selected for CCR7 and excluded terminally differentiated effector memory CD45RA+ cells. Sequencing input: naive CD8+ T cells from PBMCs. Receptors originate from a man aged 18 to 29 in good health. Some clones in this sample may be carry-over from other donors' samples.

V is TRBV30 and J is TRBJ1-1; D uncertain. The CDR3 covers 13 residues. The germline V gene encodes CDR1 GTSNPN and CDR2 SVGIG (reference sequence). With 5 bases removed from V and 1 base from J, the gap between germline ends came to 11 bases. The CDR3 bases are TGTGCCTGGGCCCTAGGAGGGAACACTGAAGCTTTCTTT. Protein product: CAWALGGNTEAFF.

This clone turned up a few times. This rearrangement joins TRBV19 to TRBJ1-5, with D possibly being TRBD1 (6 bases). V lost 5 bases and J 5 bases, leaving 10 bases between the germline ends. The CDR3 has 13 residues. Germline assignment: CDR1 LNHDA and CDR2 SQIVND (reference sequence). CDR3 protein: CASSVDSYQPQHF. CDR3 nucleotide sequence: TGTGCCAGTAGTGTGGACAGCTATCAGCCCCAGCATTTT.

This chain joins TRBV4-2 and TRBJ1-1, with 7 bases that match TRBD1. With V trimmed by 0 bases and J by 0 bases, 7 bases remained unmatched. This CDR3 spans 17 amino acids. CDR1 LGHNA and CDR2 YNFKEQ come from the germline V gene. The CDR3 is CASSQDIDRELNTEAFF. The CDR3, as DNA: TGTGCCAGCAGCCAAGATATTGACAGGGAACTGAACACTGAAGCTTTCTTT.

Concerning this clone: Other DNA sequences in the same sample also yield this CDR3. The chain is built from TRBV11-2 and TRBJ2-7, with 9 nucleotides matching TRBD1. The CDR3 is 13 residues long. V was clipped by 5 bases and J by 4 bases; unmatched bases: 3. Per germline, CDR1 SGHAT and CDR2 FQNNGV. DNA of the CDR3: TGTGCCAGCAGCCCGGACAGGGGTTACGAGCAGTACTTC. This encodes CASSPDRGYEQYF.

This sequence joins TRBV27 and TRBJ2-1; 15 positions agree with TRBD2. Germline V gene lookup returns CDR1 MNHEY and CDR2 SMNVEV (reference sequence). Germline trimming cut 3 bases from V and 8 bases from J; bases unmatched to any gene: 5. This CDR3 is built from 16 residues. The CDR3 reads CASSFFGLAGGDEQFF. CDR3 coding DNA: TGTGCCAGCAGTTTCTTCGGACTAGCGGGAGGGGATGAGCAGTTCTTC.

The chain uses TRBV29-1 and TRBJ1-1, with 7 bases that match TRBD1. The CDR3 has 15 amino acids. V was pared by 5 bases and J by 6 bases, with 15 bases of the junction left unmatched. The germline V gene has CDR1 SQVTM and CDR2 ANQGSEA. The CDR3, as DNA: TGCAGCGTTACACCGGCAGGGGGGGTACTGCCTGAAGCTTTCTTT. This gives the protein CSVTPAGGVLPEAFF.

The chain's CDR3 is CGVRGAYGYTF. The CDR3, as DNA: TGTGGGGTCAGGGGTGCCTATGGCTACACCTTC. The chain carries TRBV28 and TRBJ1-2; TRBD1 might be the D (6 bases). There are 11 residues in the CDR3. Germline loops: CDR1 MDHEN, CDR2 SYDVKM.

CDR3 region: CASSLSPSPHEQYF. DNA for the CDR3: TGTGCCAGCAGTTTATCTCCCTCTCCCCACGAGCAGTACTTC. V usage is TRBV27 and J usage is TRBJ2-7, with no clear D. CDR1 is MNHEY, CDR2 SMNVEV, per germline (reference sequence). Trimming left V 0 bases short and J 5 bases short, with 11 bases between. The CDR3 is 14 residues long.

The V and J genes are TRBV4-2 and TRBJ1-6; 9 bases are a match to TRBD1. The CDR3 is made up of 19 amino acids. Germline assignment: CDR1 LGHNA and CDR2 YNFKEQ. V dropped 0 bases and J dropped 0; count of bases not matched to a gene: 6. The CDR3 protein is CASSQDGTGLSSYNSPLHF. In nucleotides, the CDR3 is TGTGCCAGCAGCCAAGATGGGACAGGGTTGAGCTCCTATAATTCACCCCTCCACTTT.

CDR3 bases: TGTGCCAGCAGTCCGGCGGGTTCGTCCCACACCGGGGAGCTGTTTTTT. As protein: CASSPAGSSHTGELFF. The rearrangement links TRBV28 to TRBJ2-2, with TRBD2 as a possible D gene (5 bases). Trimming took 5 bases from V and 3 from J, leaving 16 bases between them. The CDR3 runs 16 residues. CDR1 is MDHEN and CDR2 is SYDVKM in the germline V gene.

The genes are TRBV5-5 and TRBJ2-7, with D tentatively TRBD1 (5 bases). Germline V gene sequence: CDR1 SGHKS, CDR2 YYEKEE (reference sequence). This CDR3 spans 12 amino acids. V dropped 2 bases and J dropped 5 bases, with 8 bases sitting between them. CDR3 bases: TGTGCCAGCAGCTTATCCAGGGACGAGCAGTACTTC. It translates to CASSLSRDEQYF.

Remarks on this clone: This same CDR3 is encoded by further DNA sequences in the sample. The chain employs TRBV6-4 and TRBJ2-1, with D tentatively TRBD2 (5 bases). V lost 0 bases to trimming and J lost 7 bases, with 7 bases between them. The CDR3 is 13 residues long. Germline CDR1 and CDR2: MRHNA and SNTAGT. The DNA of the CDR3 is TGTGCCAGCAGTGACTCGCGCGGGAATGAGCAGTTCTTC. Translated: CASSDSRGNEQFF.

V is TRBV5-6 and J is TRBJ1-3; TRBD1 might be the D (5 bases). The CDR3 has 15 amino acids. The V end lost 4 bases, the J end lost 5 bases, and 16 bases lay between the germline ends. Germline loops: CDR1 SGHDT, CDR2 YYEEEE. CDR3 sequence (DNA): TGTGCCAGCAGCGACGGCTTCGGGGCCCGAAACACCATATATTTT. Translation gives CASSDGFGARNTIYF.

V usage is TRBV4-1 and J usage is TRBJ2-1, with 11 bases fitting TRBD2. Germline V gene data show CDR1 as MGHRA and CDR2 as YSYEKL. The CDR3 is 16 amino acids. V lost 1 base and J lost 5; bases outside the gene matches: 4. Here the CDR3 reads CASSQVQGLADNEQFF. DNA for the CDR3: TGCGCCAGCAGCCAAGTCCAGGGACTAGCGGACAATGAGCAGTTCTTC.